What follows are 8 T cell receptor beta chains derived from one specimen sequenced in a study of T cells in localized non-small cell lung cancer. Using immunoSEQ multiplex PCR, the repertoire was profiled, and TCRdb retains in-frame clones only, with some absent. The data contain around 36,000 clones, roughly 77% of them singletons. The specimen was PBMCs, collected before any cancer treatment. The receptors here all came from a woman between 40 and 69 years old with stage II squamous cell lung carcinoma.

V gene TRBV27 combines with J gene TRBJ1-1, with D possibly TRBD1 on 5 matching bases. In germline, CDR1 is MNHEY, CDR2 SMNVEV (reference sequence). The CDR3 has 16 residues. V was trimmed by 4 bases and J by 3 bases, leaving 18 bases between them. CDR3 in amino acids: CASSSARWGGYTEAFF. CDR3 nucleotides: TGTGCCAGCAGTTCCGCACGTTGGGGGGGGTACACTGAAGCTTTCTTT.

The chain recombines TRBV10-3 with TRBJ2-1; TRBD2 is a possible D gene (5 bases). The CDR3 spans 15 residues. CDR1 ENHRY and CDR2 SYGVKD come from the germline V gene. V gave up 11 bases and J gave up 0 bases, with 17 bases separating them. The DNA of the CDR3 is TGTGCCGCCAAGGACTGGGCAAGCTCCTACAATGAGCAGTTCTTC. This gives the protein CAAKDWASSYNEQFF.

This clone was counted once. The CDR3 sequence is CASSLPSVLHTEAFF. The CDR3 DNA reads as TGTGCCAGCAGTTTACCCTCCGTTCTCCACACTGAAGCTTTCTTT. The rearrangement links TRBV28 to TRBJ1-1; D is ambiguous. CDR1 is MDHEN and CDR2 is SYDVKM in the germline V gene. Trimming shortened V by 2 bases and J by 3 bases, and 13 bases separated the two germline ends. CDR3 length equals 15 residues.

This clone showed up just a few times. Other DNA sequences from this sample encode an identical CDR3 as well. The gene calls are TRBV27 and TRBJ1-1; weak D call: TRBD1 (6 bases). The V gene lost 6 bases and the J gene lost 2 bases, with 10 bases spanning the gap. Per the germline V gene, CDR1 is MNHEY and CDR2 is SMNVEV (reference sequence). CDR3 length: 13 amino acids. The CDR3 bases are TGTGCCAGCAGCCAACAGGGAAACACTGAAGCTTTCTTT. It codes for CASSQQGNTEAFF.

Only one count was recorded for this clone. This sequence joins TRBV4-3 and TRBJ2-3, with TRBD2 matching 8 bases. The germline V gene encodes CDR1 LGHNA and CDR2 YSLEER. The length of the CDR3 is 17 residues. V gave up 1 base and J gave up 4 bases; unmatched junction bases: 10. The CDR3 spells CASSQALGTRRADTQYF. In nucleotides, the CDR3 is TGCGCCAGCAGCCAAGCCCTCGGGACTAGGCGCGCAGATACGCAGTATTTT.

There are a few counts of this clone. J is TRBJ1-4 and V is TRBV4-1; no definite D call. V was pared by 1 base and J by 0 bases, with 6 bases between. The CDR3 totals 15 residues. Germline V lookup: CDR1 MGHRA, CDR2 YSYEKL. The CDR3 loop reads CASSQGRATNEKLFF. As DNA, the CDR3 is TGCGCCAGCAGCCAAGGGCGAGCAACTAATGAAAAACTGTTTTTT.

V usage is TRBV18 and J usage is TRBJ1-2, with D perhaps matching TRBD1 (5 bases). This CDR3 comprises 14 residues. V was cut by 0 bases and J by 6 bases, with 11 bases left in between. The germline V gene has CDR1 KGHSH and CDR2 LQKENI. The DNA for the CDR3 is TGTGCCAGCTCACCACCGGTTCGGGGACATGGCTACACCTTC. It yields the protein CASSPPVRGHGYTF.

The chain combines TRBV5-4 with TRBJ1-3; 7 nucleotides agree with TRBD1. CDR1 and CDR2 from the germline V gene are SGHNT and YYREEE (reference sequence). The CDR3 extends over 15 amino acids. With 0 bases clipped from V and 2 bases from J, the junction kept 2 bases outside the gene matches. CDR3 protein: CASSLGTGAGNTIYF. CDR3 nucleotides: TGTGCCAGCAGCTTGGGTACAGGGGCTGGAAACACCATATATTTT.